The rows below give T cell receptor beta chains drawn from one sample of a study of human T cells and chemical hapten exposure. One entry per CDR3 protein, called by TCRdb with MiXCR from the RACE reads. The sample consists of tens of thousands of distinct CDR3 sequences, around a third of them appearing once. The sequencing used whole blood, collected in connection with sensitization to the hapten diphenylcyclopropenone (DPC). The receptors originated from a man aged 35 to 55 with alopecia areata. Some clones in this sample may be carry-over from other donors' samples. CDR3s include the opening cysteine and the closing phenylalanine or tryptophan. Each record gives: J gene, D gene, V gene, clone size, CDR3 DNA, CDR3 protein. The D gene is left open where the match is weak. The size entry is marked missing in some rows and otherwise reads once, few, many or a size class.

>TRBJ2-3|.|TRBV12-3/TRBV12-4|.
TGTGCCAGCAGAGACTCGAACACAGATACGCAGTATTTT
CASRDSNTDTQYF
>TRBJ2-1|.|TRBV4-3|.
TGCGCCAGCAGCCAGGGGGGGCGAAATGAGCAGTTCTTC
CASSQGGRNEQFF
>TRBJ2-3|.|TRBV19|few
TGTGCCAGTAGTATCTTGGGCCGCGGCACAGATACGCAGTATTTT
CASSILGRGTDTQYF
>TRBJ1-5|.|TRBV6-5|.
TGTGCCAGCAGTCCAGGACATTATAGCAATCAGCCCCAGCATTTT
CASSPGHYSNQPQHF
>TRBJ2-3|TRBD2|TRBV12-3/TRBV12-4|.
TGTGCCAGCAGTTCCCAGGGTAGCGGGCGCACAGATACGCAGTATTTT
CASSSQGSGRTDTQYF
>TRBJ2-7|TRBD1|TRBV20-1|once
TGCAGTGCTAGCGGCCGGGACAGACAAGCCTACGAGCAGTACTTC
CSASGRDRQAYEQYF
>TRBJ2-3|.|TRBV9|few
TGTGCCAGCAGCGTAGCCCCGTCGGCGGTAGATACGCAGTATTTT
CASSVAPSAVDTQYF
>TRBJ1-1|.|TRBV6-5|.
TGTGCCAGCAGTTACGCGCCCGGGGACACTGAAGCTTTCTTT
CASSYAPGDTEAFF
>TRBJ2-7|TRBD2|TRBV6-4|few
TGTGCCGGAGTAACTAGCGGGAGCAACCACGAGCAGTACTTC
CAGVTSGSNHEQYF
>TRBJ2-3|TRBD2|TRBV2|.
TGTGCCGGCCAGCGGGAAAGCACAGATACGCAGTATTTT
CAGQRESTDTQYF
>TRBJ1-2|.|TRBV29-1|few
TGCAGCGTTGAAGATGGACACGACTATGGCTACACCTTC
CSVEDGHDYGYTF
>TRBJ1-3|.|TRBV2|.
TGTGCCAGCAGCCAACAGTTCTCTGGAAACACCATATATTTT
CASSQQFSGNTIYF
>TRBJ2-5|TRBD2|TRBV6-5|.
TGTGCCAGCAGTTACTCAGCGGGGAGTAGAGGAGAGACCCAGTACTTC
CASSYSAGSRGETQYF
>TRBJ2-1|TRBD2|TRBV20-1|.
TGCAGTGCTATACAGGGACTAGCGAGGGGCTTC
CSAIQGLARGF
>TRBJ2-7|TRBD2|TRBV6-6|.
TGTGCCAGCAGTTACCGGAAGTCCGGTAGCGGGATTGGATACGAGCAGTACTTC
CASSYRKSGSGIGYEQYF
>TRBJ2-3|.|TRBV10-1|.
TGCGCCAGCATTTTTCTGAGGGGCCTCGACACAGATACGCAGTATTTT
CASIFLRGLDTDTQYF
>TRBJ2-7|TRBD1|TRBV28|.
TGTGCCAGCACCCCGGCCCCCGGGACAGGGTTTGGAGACTTC
CASTPAPGTGFGDF
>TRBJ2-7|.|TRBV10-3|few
TGTGCCACCAACGGGCAAACCTACGAGCAGTACTTC
CATNGQTYEQYF
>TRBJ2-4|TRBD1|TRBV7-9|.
TGTGCCAGCAGCTTAGGCAGGGGGATCGACATTCAGTACTTC
CASSLGRGIDIQYF
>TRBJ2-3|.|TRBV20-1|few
TGCAGTGCCCCGATCAGGACAGATACGCAGTATTTT
CSAPIRTDTQYF
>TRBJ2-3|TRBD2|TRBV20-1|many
TGCAGTGCTAGAGGTACTAGCGGCACAGATACGCAGTATTTT
CSARGTSGTDTQYF
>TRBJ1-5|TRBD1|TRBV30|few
TGTGCCTGGACGGACAGGGATTTGTACCAGCCCCAGCATTTT
CAWTDRDLYQPQHF
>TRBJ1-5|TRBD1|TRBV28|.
TGTGCCAGCAGTCTATACGGACAGGCTCATCAGCCCCAGCATTTT
CASSLYGQAHQPQHF
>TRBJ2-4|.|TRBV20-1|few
TGCAGTGCTCCCGAGGGGGGAGCCAAAAACATTCAGTACTTC
CSAPEGGAKNIQYF
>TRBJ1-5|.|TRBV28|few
TGTGCCAGCAGGGCAACAGGAGTTAGCAATCAGCCCCAGCATTTT
CASRATGVSNQPQHF
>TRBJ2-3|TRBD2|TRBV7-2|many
TGTGCCAGCAGCTTGTCTAGCGGGTTCACAGATACGCAGTATTTT
CASSLSSGFTDTQYF
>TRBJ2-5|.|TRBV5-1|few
TGCGCCAGCAGCTCAGGGCTAAGCCCCCAAGAGACCCAGTACTTC
CASSSGLSPQETQYF
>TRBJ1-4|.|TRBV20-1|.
TGCAGTGTTAGAGAACCGGGACAAGTGGTTGAAAAACTGTTTTTT
CSVREPGQVVEKLFF